The present entry profiles one T cell receptor (beta chain) with its context. The antigen remains unidentified. These data originate in a study of cytomegalovirus exposure and HLA in healthy donors. Findings and limits, study-wide: Earlier analysis yielded a pattern in which most TCR beta V segments were productive about 87% or about 30% of the time. Most TCR sequences were seen very rarely across donors, but some public TCRs occurred in many.

CDR1 and CDR2 (germline): SGDLS, YYNGEE. Germline trimming cut 2 bases from V and 5 bases from J; bases unmatched to any gene: 1. There are 14 residues in the CDR3. The PCR used 60 Vbeta and 13 Jbeta primers. The table came from immunoSEQ multiplex PCR; TCRdb's copy has only in-frame clones and leaves some out. This sample has around 84,000 clones, with 70% to 85% found just once. The donors comprised healthy bone marrow donors. The J gene is TRBJ2-2, the V gene TRBV9; 9 bases align to TRBD2. The sample comprised PBMCs. This sequence was found in a human donor in good health. The CDR3 region is CASSVSGSTGELFF. The DNA for the CDR3 is TGTGCCAGCAGCGTTAGCGGGAGTACCGGGGAGCTGTTTTTT.